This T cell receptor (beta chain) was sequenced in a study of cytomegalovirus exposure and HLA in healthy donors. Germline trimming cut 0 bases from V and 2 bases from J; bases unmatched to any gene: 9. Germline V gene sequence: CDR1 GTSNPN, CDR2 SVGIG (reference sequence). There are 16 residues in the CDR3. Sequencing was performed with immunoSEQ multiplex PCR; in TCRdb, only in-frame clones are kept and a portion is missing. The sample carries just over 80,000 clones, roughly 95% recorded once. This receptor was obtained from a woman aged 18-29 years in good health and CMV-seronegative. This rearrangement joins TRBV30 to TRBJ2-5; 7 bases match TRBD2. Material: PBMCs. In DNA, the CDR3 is TGTGCCTGGAGTGTAACGGGGGGACTGTTACAAGAGACCCAGTACTTC. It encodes CAWSVTGGLLQETQYF.